The TCR beta chain described here comes from a study of cytotoxic CD8 clonotypes in ibrutinib-treated CLL. Study summary: After a median of about 62 months, around 15 patients stayed remitted and around twelve progressed; responses had been partial in some 24 and complete in 2. Study-wide results and caveats: The study found baseline clonality above age-matched healthy donors, tracking circulating CD8+ T-cell counts.

Trimming left V 7 bases short and J 3 bases short, with 12 bases between. This CDR3 comprises 14 residues. Germline CDR1 reads LNHDA; CDR2 reads SQIVND (reference sequence). Sequenced by immunoSEQ multiplex PCR; TCRdb stores in-frame clones only, minus some. Here the sample spans about 300,000 clones, less than 85% being singletons. This clone was seen more than once but under ten times. Its antigen is not identified. This TCR came from a human donor with chronic lymphocytic leukemia. The sample consisted of PBMCs, taken at disease progression, from a patient treated with ibrutinib. The chain uses TRBV19 and TRBJ2-2; D unresolved. The CDR3 loop reads CASMQKGYTGELFF. CDR3 bases: TGTGCCAGTATGCAAAAGGGATACACCGGGGAGCTGTTTTTT.